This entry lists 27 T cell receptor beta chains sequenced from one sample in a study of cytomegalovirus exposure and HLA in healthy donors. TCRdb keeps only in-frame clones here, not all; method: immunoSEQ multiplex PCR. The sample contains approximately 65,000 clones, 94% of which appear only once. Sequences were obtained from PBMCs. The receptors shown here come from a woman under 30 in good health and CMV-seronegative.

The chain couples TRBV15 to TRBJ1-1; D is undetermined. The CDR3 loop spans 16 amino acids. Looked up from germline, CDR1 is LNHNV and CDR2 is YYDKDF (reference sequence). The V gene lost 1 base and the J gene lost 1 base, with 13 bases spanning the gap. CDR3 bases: TGTGCCACCAGCAGAGCAAGAGGATTGGGGAACACTGAAGCTTTCTTT. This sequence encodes CATSRARGLGNTEAFF.

The CDR3 spells CSVVGGEPSTDTQYF. In DNA, the CDR3 is TGCAGCGTTGTTGGTGGGGAGCCTAGCACAGATACGCAGTATTTT. This chain uses TRBV29-1 with TRBJ2-3; perhaps TRBD2 as D (5 bases). Trimming took 4 bases from V and 0 from J, leaving 14 bases between them. CDR3 length: 15 amino acids. Germline assignment: CDR1 SQVTM and CDR2 ANQGSEA.

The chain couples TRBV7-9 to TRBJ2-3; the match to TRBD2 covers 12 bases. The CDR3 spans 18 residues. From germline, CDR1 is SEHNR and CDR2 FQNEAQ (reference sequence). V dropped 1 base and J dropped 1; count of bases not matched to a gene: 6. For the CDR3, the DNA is TGTGCCAGCAGCTTAGAGGCTAGCGGGGGGGCTGGCACAGATACGCAGTATTTT. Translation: CASSLEASGGAGTDTQYF.

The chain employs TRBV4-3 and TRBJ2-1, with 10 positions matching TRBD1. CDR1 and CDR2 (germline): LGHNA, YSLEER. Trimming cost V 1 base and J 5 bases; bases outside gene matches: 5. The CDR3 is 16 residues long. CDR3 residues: CASSQARQGANNEQFF. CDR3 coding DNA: TGCGCCAGCAGCCAAGCAAGACAGGGGGCGAACAATGAGCAGTTCTTC.

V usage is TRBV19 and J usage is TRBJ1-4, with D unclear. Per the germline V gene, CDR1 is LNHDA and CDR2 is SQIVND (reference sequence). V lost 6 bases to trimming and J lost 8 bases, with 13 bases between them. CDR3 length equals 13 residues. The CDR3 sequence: CASRSTDLEKLFF. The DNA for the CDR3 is TGTGCCAGTAGGTCAACGGACTTGGAAAAACTGTTTTTT.

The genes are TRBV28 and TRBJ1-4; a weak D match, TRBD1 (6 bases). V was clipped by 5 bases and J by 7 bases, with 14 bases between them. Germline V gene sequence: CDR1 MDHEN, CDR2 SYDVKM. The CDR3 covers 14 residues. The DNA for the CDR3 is TGTGCCAGCAGTGCACAGGGAAGAAGTGAAAAACTGTTTTTT. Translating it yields CASSAQGRSEKLFF.

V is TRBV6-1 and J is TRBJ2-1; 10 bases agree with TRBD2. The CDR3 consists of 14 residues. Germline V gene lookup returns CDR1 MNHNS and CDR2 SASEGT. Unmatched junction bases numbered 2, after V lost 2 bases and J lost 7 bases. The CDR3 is CASSELAGANEQFF. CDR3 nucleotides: TGTGCCAGCAGTGAACTAGCGGGAGCAAATGAGCAGTTCTTC.

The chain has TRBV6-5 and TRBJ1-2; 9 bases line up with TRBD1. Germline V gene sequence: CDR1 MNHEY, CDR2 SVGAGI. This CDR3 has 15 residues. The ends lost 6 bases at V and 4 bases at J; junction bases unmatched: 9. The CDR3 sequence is CASSPGQGSLYGYTF. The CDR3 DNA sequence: TGTGCCAGCAGCCCGGGACAGGGATCCCTCTATGGCTACACCTTC.

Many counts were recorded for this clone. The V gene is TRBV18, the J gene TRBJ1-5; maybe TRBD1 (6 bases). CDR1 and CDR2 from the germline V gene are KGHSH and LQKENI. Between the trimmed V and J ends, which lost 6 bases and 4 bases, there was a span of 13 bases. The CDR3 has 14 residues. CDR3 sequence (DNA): TGTGCCAGCTCCCCGGGCCAGGGGAATCAGCCCCAGCATTTT. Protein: CASSPGQGNQPQHF.

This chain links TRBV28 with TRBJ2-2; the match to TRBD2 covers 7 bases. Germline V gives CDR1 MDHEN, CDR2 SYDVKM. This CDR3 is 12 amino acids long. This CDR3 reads CAGGEKIGELFF. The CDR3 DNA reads TGTGCGGGGGGGGAGAAGATCGGGGAGCTGTTTTTT.

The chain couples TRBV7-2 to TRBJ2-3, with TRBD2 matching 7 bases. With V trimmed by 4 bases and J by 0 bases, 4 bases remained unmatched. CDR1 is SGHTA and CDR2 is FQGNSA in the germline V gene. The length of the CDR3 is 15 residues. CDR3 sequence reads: CASSSVSGSTDTQYF. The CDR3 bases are TGTGCCAGCAGCTCGGTTAGCGGGAGCACAGATACGCAGTATTTT.

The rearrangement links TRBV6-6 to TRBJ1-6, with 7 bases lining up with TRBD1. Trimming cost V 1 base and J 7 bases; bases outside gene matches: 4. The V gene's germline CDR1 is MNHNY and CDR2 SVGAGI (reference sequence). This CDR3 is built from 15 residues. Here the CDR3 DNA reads TGTGCCAGCAGTTACTTGGGGGACAGCAATTCACCCCTCCACTTT. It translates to CASSYLGDSNSPLHF.

The CDR3 sequence: CASSQGFGTDYGYTF. The CDR3 DNA reads TGCGCCAGCAGCCAAGGGTTCGGGACAGACTATGGCTACACCTTC. This chain links TRBV4-1 with TRBJ1-2, with TRBD1 identical over 7 bases. The CDR3 consists of 15 residues. Germline CDR1 and CDR2: MGHRA and YSYEKL. Trimming removed 1 base from V and 3 bases from J; junction bases left unmatched: 5.

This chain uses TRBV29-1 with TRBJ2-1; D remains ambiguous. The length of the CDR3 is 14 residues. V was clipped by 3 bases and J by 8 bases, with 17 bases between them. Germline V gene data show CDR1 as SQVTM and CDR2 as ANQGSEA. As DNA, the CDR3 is TGCAGCGTTGAGAGAGACGTGGGCCTCGATGAGCAGTTCTTC. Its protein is CSVERDVGLDEQFF.

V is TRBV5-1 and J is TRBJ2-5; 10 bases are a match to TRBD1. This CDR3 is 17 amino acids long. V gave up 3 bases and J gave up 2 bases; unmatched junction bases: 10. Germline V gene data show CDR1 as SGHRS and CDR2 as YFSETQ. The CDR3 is CASSWTPGTGVQETQYF. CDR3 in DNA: TGCGCCAGCAGCTGGACCCCCGGGACAGGGGTACAAGAGACCCAGTACTTC.

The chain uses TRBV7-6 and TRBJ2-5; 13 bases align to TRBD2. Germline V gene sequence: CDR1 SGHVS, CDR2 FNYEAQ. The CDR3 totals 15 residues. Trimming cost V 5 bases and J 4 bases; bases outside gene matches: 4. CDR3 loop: CASSLLAGGGETQYF. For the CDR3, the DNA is TGTGCCAGCAGCCTACTAGCGGGAGGGGGAGAGACCCAGTACTTC.

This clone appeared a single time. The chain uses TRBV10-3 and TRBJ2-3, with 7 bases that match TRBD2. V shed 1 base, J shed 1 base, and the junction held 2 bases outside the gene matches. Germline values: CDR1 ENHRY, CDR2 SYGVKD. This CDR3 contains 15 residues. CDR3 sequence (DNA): TGTGCCATCAGTGAGTTTACTAGCGGCACAGATACGCAGTATTTT. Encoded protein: CAISEFTSGTDTQYF.

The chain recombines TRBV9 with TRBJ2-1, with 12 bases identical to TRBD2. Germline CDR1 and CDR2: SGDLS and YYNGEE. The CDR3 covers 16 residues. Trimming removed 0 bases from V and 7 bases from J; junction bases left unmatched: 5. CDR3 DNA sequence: TGTGCCAGCAGCGTAGCTAGCGGGGGGGTTACAAATGAGCAGTTCTTC. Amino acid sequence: CASSVASGGVTNEQFF.

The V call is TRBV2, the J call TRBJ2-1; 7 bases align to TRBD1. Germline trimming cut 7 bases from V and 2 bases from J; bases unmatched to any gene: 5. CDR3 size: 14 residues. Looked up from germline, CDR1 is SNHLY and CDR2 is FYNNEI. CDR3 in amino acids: CASTSGQAYNEQFF. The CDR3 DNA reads TGTGCCAGCACCAGTGGACAGGCCTACAATGAGCAGTTCTTC.

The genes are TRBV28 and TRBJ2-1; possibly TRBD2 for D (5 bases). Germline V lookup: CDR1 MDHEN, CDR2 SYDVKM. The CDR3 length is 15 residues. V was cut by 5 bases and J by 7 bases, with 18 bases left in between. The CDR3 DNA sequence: TGTGCCAGCAGTAACCTAGCTGCACAAATTAATGAGCAGTTCTTC. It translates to CASSNLAAQINEQFF.

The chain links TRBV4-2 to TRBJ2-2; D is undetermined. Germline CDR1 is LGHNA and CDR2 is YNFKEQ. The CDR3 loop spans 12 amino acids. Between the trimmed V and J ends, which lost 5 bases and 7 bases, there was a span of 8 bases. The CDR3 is CASSSHGGELFF. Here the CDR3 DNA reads TGTGCCAGCAGCTCCCACGGCGGGGAGCTGTTTTTT.

The CDR3 region has the DNA TGTGCCAGCAGCCCGTGGGGCGGCGCAAGCTCCTACGAGCAGTACTTC. This codes for CASSPWGGASSYEQYF. V gene TRBV7-6 combines with J gene TRBJ2-7; a weak D match, TRBD1 (5 bases). This CDR3 is 16 amino acids long. V lost 5 bases to trimming and J lost 0 bases, with 17 bases between them. The germline V gene has CDR1 SGHVS and CDR2 FNYEAQ. Together with reference TRBV7-6 and TRBJ2-7, the CDR3 gives the full variable domain: GAGVSQSPRYKVTKRGQDVALRCDPISGHVSLYWYRQALGQGPEFLTYFNYEAQQDKSGLPNDRFSAERPEGSISTLTIQRTEQRDSAMYRCASSPWGGASSYEQYFGPGTRLTVT.

The CDR3 here is CASSPYLQGFYGYTF. The DNA for the CDR3 is TGTGCCAGCAGTCCCTACCTACAGGGATTCTATGGCTACACCTTC. This chain connects TRBV28 to TRBJ1-2; D possibly corresponds to TRBD1 (6 bases). CDR1 and CDR2 (germline): MDHEN, SYDVKM. The CDR3 totals 15 residues. V lost 5 bases, J lost 4 bases, and 17 bases lay in between.

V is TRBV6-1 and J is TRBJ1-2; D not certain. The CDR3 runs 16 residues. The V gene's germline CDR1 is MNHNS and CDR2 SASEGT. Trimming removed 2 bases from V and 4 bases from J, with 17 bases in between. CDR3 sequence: CASSEQVLLDGYGYTF. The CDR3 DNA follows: TGTGCCAGCAGTGAACAGGTCCTCCTGGATGGCTATGGCTACACCTTC.

The DNA for the CDR3 is TGTGCCAGCAGTGAATACGGCGGGGGGGCGCGCAATGAGCAGTTCTTC. Amino acid sequence: CASSEYGGGARNEQFF. This chain links TRBV25-1 with TRBJ2-1; 9 nucleotides line up with TRBD2. Per the germline V gene, CDR1 is MGHDK and CDR2 is SYGVNS. The CDR3 runs to 16 residues. V was pared by 0 bases and J by 6 bases, with 6 bases of the junction left unmatched.

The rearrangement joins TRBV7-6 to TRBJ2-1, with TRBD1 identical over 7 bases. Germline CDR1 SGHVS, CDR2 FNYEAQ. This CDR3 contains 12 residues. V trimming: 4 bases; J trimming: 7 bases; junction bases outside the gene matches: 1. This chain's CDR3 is CASSSQGNEQFF. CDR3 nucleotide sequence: TGTGCCAGCAGCTCACAGGGGAATGAGCAGTTCTTC.

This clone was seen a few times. As DNA, the CDR3 is TGTGCCAGCACAGAGGGGGCGGACACCGGGGAGCTGTTTTTT. This codes for CASTEGADTGELFF. The genes are TRBV2 and TRBJ2-2; 7 positions agree with TRBD1. Germline V lookup: CDR1 SNHLY, CDR2 FYNNEI. CDR3 size: 14 residues. The ends lost 7 bases at V and 3 bases at J; junction bases unmatched: 5. The full variable domain, completed using reference TRBV2 and TRBJ2-2, is EPEVTQTPSHQVTQMGQEVILRCVPISNHLYFYWYRQILGQKVEFLVSFYNNEISEKSEIFDDQFSVERPDGSNFTLKIRSTKLEDSAMYFCASTEGADTGELFFGEGSRLTVL.